Detailed here is one T cell receptor (beta chain). Random hexamers were used to reverse transcribe an amount of about 0.45 to 1 ug RNA. TCRdb re-analysed the immunoSEQ multiplex PCR reads in MiXCR, keeping a single row per CDR3 protein. The sample has some 130,000 distinct CDR3 sequences; approximately 94% are singletons. The sample is drawn from a study of CD8 T cells in Susac syndrome. The sequence derives from a human donor with multiple sclerosis. The sequenced sample was CD4+ T cells from PBMCs.

Here the CDR3 reads CASSQGLSGRAHVYGYTF. CDR3 bases: TGTGCCAGCAGCCAAGGTTTAAGCGGCAGGGCGCATGTCTATGGCTACACCTTC. J is TRBJ1-2 and V is TRBV3-1; D might be TRBD1 (5 bases). Germline CDR1 is LGHDT and CDR2 is YNNKEL (reference sequence). V was trimmed by 1 base and J by 4 bases, leaving 22 bases between them. The CDR3 spans 18 residues.